The rows below give T cell receptor beta chains drawn from one sample of a study of T cells in localized non-small cell lung cancer. Data came from immunoSEQ multiplex PCR; TCRdb stores just in-frame clones and leaves some out. The data show under 25,000 clones, with about 88% seen just once and roughly 22% held by the top ten. The source material was PBMCs, sampled before any cancer treatment. All receptors derive from a man aged 35-75 years with stage II squamous cell lung carcinoma. Both conserved end residues are part of each CDR3. The order of the fields is CDR3 DNA, CDR3 protein, clone size, CDR3 length, D gene, J gene, V gene. D genes are given only for firm matches. A row's size may be missing; if present it is once, few, many or a size class.

TGTGCCAGTAGTATGAAGGGCAAACTGTTTTTT,CASSMKGKLFF,NA,11,NA,TRBJ1-4,TRBV19
TGCGCCAGCAGTGAGGGAGGCTCCTACAATGAGCAGTTCTTC,CASSEGGSYNEQFF,NA,14,NA,TRBJ2-1,TRBV4-1
TGTGCCAGCGCTAGGTCACAGGATTCACCCCTCCACTTT,CASARSQDSPLHF,NA,13,NA,TRBJ1-6,TRBV7-8
TGTGCCAGCAGCAGGAGGGCTTTACAAGAGACCCAGTACTTC,CASSRRALQETQYF,NA,14,NA,TRBJ2-5,TRBV5-6
TGCGCCAGCAGCCAAGACAGGAGCATAGCGGGACCCCGTGGCGAGCAGTACTTC,CASSQDRSIAGPRGEQYF,NA,18,TRBD2,TRBJ2-7,TRBV4-1
TGTGCCAGCAGTTACGGGAGGGAAGGGCTCGAGCAGTACTTC,CASSYGREGLEQYF,NA,14,TRBD2,TRBJ2-7,TRBV6-5
TGTGCCAGCAGCCCCCGGGACAGGGGTAACGAGCAGTACTTC,CASSPRDRGNEQYF,NA,14,TRBD1,TRBJ2-7,TRBV9
TGTGCCAGTAGTATACATCAGTCCGGCTATGGCTACACCTTC,CASSIHQSGYGYTF,once,14,NA,TRBJ1-2,TRBV19
TGTGCCAGCAGCTTAGGGGGAAGCTCTGGAAACACCATATATTTT,CASSLGGSSGNTIYF,NA,15,NA,TRBJ1-3,TRBV7-2
TGTGCCAGCAGCTTATCAGGGGCAAACACTGAAGCTTTCTTT,CASSLSGANTEAFF,NA,14,NA,TRBJ1-1,TRBV7-9
TGTGCCAGCAGCCCGGACAGTAACATGAACACTGAAGCTTTCTTT,CASSPDSNMNTEAFF,NA,15,NA,TRBJ1-1,TRBV6-6
TGTGCCAGCAGCACGACAGGGTCGGCGCGCTTTCACACTGAAGCTTTCTTT,CASSTTGSARFHTEAFF,NA,17,TRBD1,TRBJ1-1,TRBV13
TGTGCCAGCAGCTTGGGGACAGACCCTGAAGCTTTCTTT,CASSLGTDPEAFF,NA,13,NA,TRBJ1-1,TRBV5-6
TGTGCCAGCAGCTACGGACTAGCGGGATCGTTCGGTTACAATGAGCAGTTCTTC,CASSYGLAGSFGYNEQFF,NA,18,TRBD2,TRBJ2-1,TRBV11-2
TGTGCCAGCAGCGCCAGACTAGCGGCCACAGATACGCAGTATTTT,CASSARLAATDTQYF,NA,15,TRBD2,TRBJ2-3,TRBV11-2
TGTGCCAGCAGCGTTTTAGCGGCGACCGCCGGCGACGAGCAGTACTTC,CASSVLAATAGDEQYF,NA,16,NA,TRBJ2-7,TRBV9
TGTGCCAGCAGCGCCGAGGGGAATACGCAGTATTTT,CASSAEGNTQYF,NA,12,NA,TRBJ2-3,TRBV9
TGTGCCAGCAGTGACGGGAGGGAAACAGATACGCAGTATTTT,CASSDGRETDTQYF,NA,14,TRBD2,TRBJ2-3,TRBV6-4
TGTGCCAGCAGTACAGGGGACAGGGGGGCTTTCTTT,CASSTGDRGAFF,NA,12,TRBD1,TRBJ1-1,TRBV27
TGTGCCAGCAGCTTGGAGGGTGGGCCCCAAGAGACCCAGTACTTC,CASSLEGGPQETQYF,NA,15,NA,TRBJ2-5,TRBV5-6
TGTGCCAGCAGCTTCGGGACTAGCGGTTACAATGAGCAGTTCTTC,CASSFGTSGYNEQFF,once,15,TRBD2,TRBJ2-1,TRBV7-2
TGTGCCAGCAGCTTCGGGCATGCCGGGGAGCTGTTTTTT,CASSFGHAGELFF,NA,13,NA,TRBJ2-2,TRBV5-6
TGTGCCTGGAGGACAGCATTTTTGGGCGGCTACACCTTC,CAWRTAFLGGYTF,NA,13,NA,TRBJ1-2,TRBV30
TGCGCCAGCAGCCGCCCCAGCCGGACAGCCACAATAACCGGGGAGCTGTTTTTT,CASSRPSRTATITGELFF,NA,18,NA,TRBJ2-2,TRBV4-1
TGTGCCAGCAGCCCCAGGGGGCCAGATACGCAGTATTTT,CASSPRGPDTQYF,NA,13,TRBD1,TRBJ2-3,TRBV7-9
TGTGCCAGCAGAATAGACTTCTTTCAGCCCCAGCATTTT,CASRIDFFQPQHF,NA,13,NA,TRBJ1-5,TRBV6-6
TGTGCCAGCAGCTTAGAAGGCTATGGCTACACCTTC,CASSLEGYGYTF,NA,12,NA,TRBJ1-2,TRBV7-2
TGCGCCAGCAGCTCCCGGGGGAGCTCCGACACCGGGGAGCTGTTTTTT,CASSSRGSSDTGELFF,NA,16,NA,TRBJ2-2,TRBV5-1
TGTGCCAGCAGCCCAGGGACTAGCGGGGGCGGAATTGGTGCGCAGTTCTTC,CASSPGTSGGGIGAQFF,NA,17,TRBD2,TRBJ2-1,TRBV7-9
TGTGCCAGCAGACCCGACAGGGCCCGGGAGACCCAGTACTTC,CASRPDRARETQYF,NA,14,TRBD1,TRBJ2-5,TRBV6-6
TGTGCCAGCAGTTACTTGGGCTATGGCTACACCTTC,CASSYLGYGYTF,NA,12,NA,TRBJ1-2,TRBV6-5
TGTGCCAGCAGAGGGACGGTGAACTATGGCTACACCTTC,CASRGTVNYGYTF,NA,13,NA,TRBJ1-2,TRBV5-6
TGTGCCTTGATATCTTTGGGAAGCTCCTACAATGAGCAGTTCTTC,CALISLGSSYNEQFF,NA,15,NA,TRBJ2-1,TRBV30
TGTGCCAGCAGCTTTGCCCCTGATTCACCCCTCCACTTT,CASSFAPDSPLHF,NA,13,NA,TRBJ1-6,TRBV7-7
TGTGCCAGCAGTTTATGGATCTCTGGGGCCAACGTCCTGACTTTC,CASSLWISGANVLTF,NA,15,NA,TRBJ2-6,TRBV27
TGCAGCGTTGACCGCGGGAGGGACCAAGAGACCCAGTACTTC,CSVDRGRDQETQYF,NA,14,TRBD2,TRBJ2-5,TRBV29-1
TGTGCCAGCCGCCGACAGGGGAGAAACGAGCAGTACTTC,CASRRQGRNEQYF,NA,13,TRBD1,TRBJ2-7,TRBV6-5
TGTGCCAGTAGCGGAGCGAACACCGGGGAGCTGTTTTTT,CASSGANTGELFF,once,13,NA,TRBJ2-2,TRBV2
TGTGCCAGCAGCCCCCCCCGCAATTCACCCCTCCACTTT,CASSPPRNSPLHF,few,13,NA,TRBJ1-6,TRBV7-2
TGTGCCAGCAGCATTATGACCAGGGCCTACGAGCAGTACTTC,CASSIMTRAYEQYF,once,14,NA,TRBJ2-7,TRBV5-6
TGTGCCAGCAGTAATCGACTCGAGACGCAGTATTTT,CASSNRLETQYF,once,12,NA,TRBJ2-3,TRBV6-5
TGTGTCAGAAGCTCACAGGGTACTAACTATGGCTACACCTTC,CVRSSQGTNYGYTF,NA,14,NA,TRBJ1-2,TRBV7-5
TGTGCCAGCAGCTTATCAGGGACAGCTAGCTCCTACAATGAGCAGTTCTTC,CASSLSGTASSYNEQFF,NA,17,TRBD1,TRBJ2-1,TRBV6-4
TGTGCCAGCAGTGACTCGGGGGATGAGGCGCAGTATTTT,CASSDSGDEAQYF,NA,13,NA,TRBJ2-3,TRBV6-4